This TCR beta chain was obtained from a study of cytomegalovirus exposure and HLA in healthy donors (dated by TCRdb to 2016 to 2017). With regard to the full study: An earlier analysis of 587 of the donors reported approximately 300 Gb of sequence data and around 110 million unique TCR beta sequences obtained from about 170 million T cells. About 300 gigabases of sequencing data and 70 million to 100 million unique TCR sequences made up an early release that covered several hundred HLA-typed donors. Among the roughly 430 genotyped donors, approximately 76% belonged to the genetic ancestry cluster associated with self-reported Caucasian donors. The study aimed to test whether signatures of past pathogen exposure could be identified by cataloging public T cell receptors. Using immunosequencing, the study profiled T cell repertoires from approximately 700 subjects and related those repertoires to cytomegalovirus serostatus. A separate validation cohort of roughly 110 different subjects was used in addition to the roughly 700-subject first cohort. To predict cytomegalovirus infection status, the study combined high-throughput TCR immunosequencing, statistical association of individual TCRs with disease status, and machine learning. In a later analysis, previously published TCR beta repertoires from 666 donors were re-analyzed and high-resolution HLA genotyping was added so that TCR occurrence patterns could be studied. Rather than drawing on any new phenotypic data, the later analysis identified candidate immune exposures from TCR beta sequences and the way those sequences occurred across donors. An earlier analysis of some 500 of the donors used high-throughput TCR beta sequencing to judge whether each TCR beta V gene segment behaved as functional or pseudogenic. Donor age, sex, ethnicity and CMV serostatus were compiled together with the repertoire data. In a later genetic analysis, genome-wide SNP genotypes for about 65% of the 666 donors were used, and that subset was treated as a discovery cohort. Every repertoire in the discovery cohort had been generated on one and the same sequencing platform. HLA typing covered class I and class II loci at four-digit resolution. Typing coverage differed by locus: A, B, C, DRB1 and DQB1 were typed in roughly 629-640 donors, DQA1 in about 560, DPA1 in around 580, and DPB1 in roughly 450. Five DR-DQ haplotypes were handled as single units for association and clustering because linkage in the cohort was strong. Across approximately 400 genotyped donors of the cohort, an average of about 250,000 unique TCR beta nucleotide sequences per donor were sequenced, and roughly 20% of those sequences were non-productive. General conclusions and limits of the study: According to a later analysis, parvovirus B19, influenza, CMV and Epstein-Barr virus appeared linked to several top co-occurrence clusters. A later analysis associated about 16,000 TCR beta sequences with specific HLA alleles at a false discovery rate of 0.05. Cytomegalovirus status was reported to be diagnosed by the classifier with high specificity and sensitivity in both the original and validation cohorts. A later genetic analysis associated a missense DCLRE1C variant with V-gene and J-gene trimming of TCR beta chains, and an independent cohort replicated the association. Because HLA typing was unavailable for some donors at each locus, only the typed subset was used in association tests. Over 15 rarely observed V segments, including chromosome 9 orphons, were excluded from the earlier analysis of some 590 of the donors because counts were too low. Compared with equally common non-associated chains, HLA-associated TCR beta chains in a later analysis were more clonally expanded and had lower generation probabilities. The sequencing pipeline was judged likely to have produced a cluster of highly shared sequence variants as a technical artifact. Broadly in line with IMGT annotations, most TCR beta V segments showed up in productive rearrangements about 87% or about 30% of the time in an earlier analysis of around 550 of the donors. Most CMV-associated TCR beta chains appeared to be HLA-restricted in a later analysis, and the HLA associations seemed to be driven largely by CMV exposure. Correlated functional status among segregating V segments might be attributable to linkage disequilibrium, but an unknown experimental factor could not be ruled out. Some IMGT-functional V segments, including TRBV6-2 and TRBV6-3, could not be told apart with the 87-base-pair reads, so those segments were excluded. Sequencing depth was assumed to be roughly uniform across donors in the presence/absence analyses, though that assumption may not hold. The authors suggested that the approach could potentially be extended to other disease states and immunological phenotypes. A further reported finding was that TCR beta sequences accurately predicted the HLA-A and HLA-B alleles for most subjects in the first cohort. The cohort was sequenced for TCR beta chains only, and without alpha or paired-chain data the features that could be detected were limited. A few of the identified cytomegalovirus-associated TCR beta chains were confirmed in vitro to be specific for cytomegalovirus antigens. When HLA alleles, especially DR and DQ, strongly co-occurred, attributing TCR associations to individual alleles was difficult. The study listed over 150 TCR beta chains as associated with cytomegalovirus. In a later analysis, TCR association rates were found to vary across HLA loci, with the most associated TCRs seen for DRB1 alleles and the fewest for HLA-C alleles. According to a later genetic analysis, donors in an Asian-associated ancestry cluster had fewer N-insertions in productive TCRs than the approximately 700-donor mean. For the cohort, immune exposure information was limited to CMV serostatus. Across donors, most TCR sequences were observed very rarely, whereas some public TCRs were present in many individuals.

Libraries were built with the immunoSEQ multiplex PCR assay. For the multiplex PCR, a mixture combining 60 forward primers for TCR Vbeta segments and 13 reverse primers for TCR Jbeta segments was used. A multiplex PCR assay on genomic DNA amplified the CDR3 region of rearranged TCR beta genes. On the Illumina HiSeq System, the amplified TCR beta libraries were sequenced as 87-base-pair reads. As for the authors' bioinformatics: A later analysis counted around 72 million unique TCR beta chains across the 666 repertoires, and roughly 11 million of these chains were shared by at least two donors. Raw reads were error-corrected and collapsed into unique sequences with a nearest-neighbor algorithm that merged closely related sequences to remove PCR and sequencing errors. Alignment of CDR3 sequences to IMGT reference sequences was used to assign V, D and J gene segments. For a sequence to be retained, a match of at least six nucleotides to both a V gene segment and a J gene segment was required. A rearrangement was called productive if the CDR3 had no stop codons and remained in frame with V and J, and every other rearrangement was called non-productive. Following IMGT convention, CDR3 was defined as the stretch from the second conserved V-encoded cysteine to the conserved J-encoded phenylalanine. The earlier analysis of about 590 of the donors excluded sequences that lacked an unambiguous match to a single V gene segment. In an earlier analysis of approximately 560 of the donors, a V segment was called functional when productive rearrangements were above 56.7%, and segregating when the standard deviation between donors exceeded 5%. To diagnose cytomegalovirus status from the catalog of TCR beta chain sequences, a statistical classification framework was built. In a later analysis, V and J genes were assigned by comparing TCR nucleotide sequences against IMGT/GENE-DB human TR gene sequences. The TCRdist pipeline was used in a later analysis to assign CDR3 sequences and most-parsimonious VDJ recombination scenarios. In a later analysis, each TCR beta chain was defined by its CDR3 amino acid sequence together with its V-gene family, and reads without a unique V-gene family were excluded. In a later analysis, a few hundred highly shared, low-generation-probability nucleotide sequences were removed to address suspected cross-contamination and a sequencing artifact. A later analysis calculated a clonal expansion index for each public chain from normalized within-repertoire ranks of inferred template counts. Generation probabilities in a later analysis came from a VDJ recombination model fitted to out-of-frame rearrangements, and those results were checked against IGoR. In a later analysis, TCR-TCR, TCR-HLA and TCR-CMV co-occurrence was scored with hypergeometric tests, and a repertoire-size bias correction was applied to TCR pairs. To estimate false discovery rates, a later analysis permuted the HLA or CMV assignments 20 times. In a later analysis, co-occurring TCRs were grouped with DBSCAN, and TCRdist sequence similarity was added when clustering was performed within HLA-allele-positive subsets. Repertoires with fewer than 30,000 or more than 120,000 public chains were left out of co-occurrence clustering, as were a handful of repertoires with anomalous nucleotide sharing. TCRdb mirrors the immuneACCESS table, restricted to in-frame sequences. Some clones are absent from its copies; in checked studies, under half trace to an unresolved V gene, and the reason for the others is unknown. The V and J calls and clone size are taken from that table; D and trimming were inferred from the DNA. Across this sample there are some 99,000 clones, with about 76% seen only once. Of the sample, 8.4% is held by the ten largest clones.

The cohort comprised some 700 healthy bone marrow donors. At the time of sampling, every cohort member was nominally healthy, though immune exposures that went unrecorded were likely present. The donor was CMV seronegative and belonged to the group of approximately 320 seronegative cohort members. A peripheral blood sample was collected from each donor, and TCR beta sequencing was performed on peripheral blood mononuclear cells. Genomic DNA extraction from the blood cell samples was performed with the Qiagen DNeasy Blood Extraction Kit. V lost 1 base and J lost 0 bases, and the count of bases not matched to a germline gene is 3. The CDR3 covers 15 residues, taking in both the cysteine and the phenylalanine. CDR3 DNA is the only sequence kept; it has 45 bases, read in frame from the first base. As encoded in the germline V gene, CDR1 is SGHRS while CDR2 is YFSETQ. On this clone itself: Its antigen remains undetermined. No much larger clone exists at a distance of one base, and base qualities are not known.

What was sequenced was PBMCs. This sequence originates from a man between 40 and 49 years old in good health and CMV-seronegative. In this chain, TRBV5-1 is recombined with TRBJ2-7; the central 8 bases match TRBD1. The base sequence is TGCGCCAGCAGCTTGTCAGGGACAGGCTCCTACGAGCAGTACTTC. Its coded protein is CASSLSGTGSYEQYF.